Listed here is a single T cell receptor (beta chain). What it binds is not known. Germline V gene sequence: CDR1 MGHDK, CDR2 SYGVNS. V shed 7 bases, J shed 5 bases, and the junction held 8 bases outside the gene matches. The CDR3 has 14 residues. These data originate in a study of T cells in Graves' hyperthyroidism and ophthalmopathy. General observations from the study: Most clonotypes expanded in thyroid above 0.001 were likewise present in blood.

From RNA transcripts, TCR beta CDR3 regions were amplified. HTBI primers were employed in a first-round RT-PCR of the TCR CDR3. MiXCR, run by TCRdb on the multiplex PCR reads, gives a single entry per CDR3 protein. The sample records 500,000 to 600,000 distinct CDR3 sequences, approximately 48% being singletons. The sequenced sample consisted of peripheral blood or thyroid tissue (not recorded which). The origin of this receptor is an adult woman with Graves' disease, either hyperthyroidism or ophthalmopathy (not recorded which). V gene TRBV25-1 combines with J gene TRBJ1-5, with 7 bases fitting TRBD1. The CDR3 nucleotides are TGTGCCAGCACGGGGAGGGGGCCTCATCAGCCCCAGCATTTT. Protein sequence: CASTGRGPHQPQHF.